A selection of T cell receptor beta chains follows, all from one sample in a study of regulatory T cells in long-lasting Graves disease. One entry per CDR3 protein, called by TCRdb with MiXCR from the multiplex PCR reads. The sample includes around 400,000 distinct CDR3 sequences, 15% to 17% of them seen just once. Sequencing used peripheral blood mononuclear cells (PBMCs), obtained at new diagnosis, from a patient treated with antithyroid drugs. Receptor source: a female donor with Graves disease. Both conserved end residues are part of each CDR3. The order of the fields is clone size, V gene, J gene, D gene, CDR3 protein. A D gene is named only where the DNA matches it firmly. Size tells how often a clone was seen (once, few, many) or the class of an expanded clone, and some rows leave it out.

clone_size: many
v_call: TRBV6-5
j_call: TRBJ2-5
d_call: .
cdr3_aa: CASSYSFLETQYF

clone_size: many
v_call: TRBV4-2
j_call: TRBJ1-1
d_call: TRBD1
cdr3_aa: CASSPLGQYTEAFF

clone_size: many
v_call: TRBV9
j_call: TRBJ2-7
d_call: TRBD1
cdr3_aa: CASTGTDTNEQYF

clone_size: many
v_call: TRBV7-9
j_call: TRBJ2-3
d_call: TRBD1
cdr3_aa: CASSKHGTGSLAAPFTDTQYF

clone_size: .
v_call: TRBV3-1
j_call: TRBJ1-1
d_call: .
cdr3_aa: CASSRDLGEAFF

clone_size: .
v_call: TRBV30
j_call: TRBJ1-3
d_call: TRBD1
cdr3_aa: CAWTDRGGGNTIYF

clone_size: many
v_call: TRBV7-2
j_call: TRBJ1-1
d_call: TRBD1
cdr3_aa: CASSQGTGYTEAFF

clone_size: .
v_call: TRBV12-3/TRBV12-4
j_call: TRBJ2-2
d_call: .
cdr3_aa: CASSPTWGFVDTGELFF

clone_size: few
v_call: TRBV20-1
j_call: TRBJ1-5
d_call: TRBD1
cdr3_aa: CSAKGQGPIAPQHF

clone_size: many
v_call: TRBV12-5
j_call: TRBJ1-2
d_call: .
cdr3_aa: CASGPGPREYGYTF

clone_size: many
v_call: TRBV20-1
j_call: TRBJ1-1
d_call: .
cdr3_aa: CSAPSGPSRRLTEAFF

clone_size: many
v_call: TRBV7-2
j_call: TRBJ2-5
d_call: .
cdr3_aa: CASSVSQETQYF

clone_size: .
v_call: TRBV5-1
j_call: TRBJ2-3
d_call: TRBD2
cdr3_aa: CASSLNSGLAGDDTQYF

clone_size: few
v_call: TRBV2
j_call: TRBJ1-3
d_call: .
cdr3_aa: CASSESRSGNTIYF

clone_size: many
v_call: TRBV15
j_call: TRBJ1-1
d_call: .
cdr3_aa: CATSRDQANTEAFF

clone_size: .
v_call: TRBV5-8
j_call: TRBJ2-5
d_call: TRBD2
cdr3_aa: CASSALGGLAGETQYF

clone_size: .
v_call: TRBV7-2
j_call: TRBJ1-1
d_call: .
cdr3_aa: CASSPYAMNTEAFF

clone_size: many
v_call: TRBV6-2/TRBV6-3
j_call: TRBJ2-5
d_call: .
cdr3_aa: CASSEIGSLETQYF

clone_size: many
v_call: TRBV28
j_call: TRBJ2-2
d_call: .
cdr3_aa: CASSPQQTGELFF

clone_size: .
v_call: TRBV11-2
j_call: .
d_call: TRBD2
cdr3_aa: CASSLVSGGIQETQYF

clone_size: many
v_call: TRBV2
j_call: TRBJ2-3
d_call: TRBD2
cdr3_aa: CASSEFSGGADTQYF

clone_size: many
v_call: TRBV24-1
j_call: TRBJ2-3
d_call: TRBD2
cdr3_aa: CATSDVASGSSDTDTQYF

clone_size: many
v_call: TRBV10-3
j_call: TRBJ2-7
d_call: TRBD2
cdr3_aa: CAITQLAGGHEQYF

clone_size: many
v_call: TRBV2
j_call: TRBJ1-1
d_call: .
cdr3_aa: CASRHHTRRLEAFF